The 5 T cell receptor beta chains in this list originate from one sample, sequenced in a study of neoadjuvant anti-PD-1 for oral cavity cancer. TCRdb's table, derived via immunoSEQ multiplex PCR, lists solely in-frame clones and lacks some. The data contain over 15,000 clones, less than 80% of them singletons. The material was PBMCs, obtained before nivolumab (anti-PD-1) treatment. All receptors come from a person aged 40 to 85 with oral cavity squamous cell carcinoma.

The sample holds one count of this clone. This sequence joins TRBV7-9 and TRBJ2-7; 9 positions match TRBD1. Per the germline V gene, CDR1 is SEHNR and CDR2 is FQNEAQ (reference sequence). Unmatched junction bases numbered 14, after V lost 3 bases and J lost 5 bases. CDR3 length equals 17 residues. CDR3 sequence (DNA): TGTGCCAGCAGCTTGGTTAAACAGGGGGCCGGAGTGGACGAGCAGTACTTC. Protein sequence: CASSLVKQGAGVDEQYF.

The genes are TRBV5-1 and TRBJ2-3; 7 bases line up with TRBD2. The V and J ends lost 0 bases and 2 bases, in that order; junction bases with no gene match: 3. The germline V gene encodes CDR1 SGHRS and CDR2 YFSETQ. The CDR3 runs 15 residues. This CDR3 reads CASSLVAGFTDTQYF. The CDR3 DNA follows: TGCGCCAGCAGCTTGGTAGCGGGTTTCACAGATACGCAGTATTTT.

The CDR3 region is CASSLSWGGQSDLYGYTF. DNA for the CDR3: TGTGCCAGCAGCCTAAGTTGGGGGGGACAGTCGGACCTCTATGGCTACACCTTC. The rearrangement uses TRBV7-8 and TRBJ1-2; the match to TRBD1 covers 7 bases. Germline-derived CDR1 and CDR2 are SGHVS and FQNEAQ. The length of the CDR3 is 18 residues. Trimming cost V 5 bases and J 4 bases; bases outside gene matches: 19.

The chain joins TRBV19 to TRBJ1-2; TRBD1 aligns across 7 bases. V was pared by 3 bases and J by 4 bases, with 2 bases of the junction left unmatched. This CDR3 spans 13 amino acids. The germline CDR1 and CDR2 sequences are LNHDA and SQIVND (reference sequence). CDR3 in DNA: TGTGCCAGTAGTATCGGGGACAGCTATGGCTACACCTTC. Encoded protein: CASSIGDSYGYTF.

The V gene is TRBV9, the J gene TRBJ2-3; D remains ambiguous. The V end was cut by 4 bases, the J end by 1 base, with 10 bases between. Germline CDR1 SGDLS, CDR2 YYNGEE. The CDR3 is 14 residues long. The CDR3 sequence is CASSQVGGTDTQYF. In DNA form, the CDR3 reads TGTGCCAGCAGCCAAGTTGGGGGCACAGATACGCAGTATTTT.